The clone carrying this T cell receptor beta chain was picked up a small number of times. Its antigen is still unknown. After removal of 1 base from V and 4 bases from J, the junction contained 5 bases not matched to a gene. The CDR3 length is 16 residues. The germline gives CDR1 SGHTA, CDR2 FQGNSA. The data belong to a study of response to subunit inactivated influenza vaccine. Each CDR3 protein gets one entry after TCRdb re-called the RT-PCR reads with MiXCR. This table holds about 540,000 distinct CDR3 sequences, under 30% found once. General study findings and limits: Authors suggested that a seasonal influenza vaccination recruits few new T cells each time.

The same data also contributed to another study, on T cells expressing NK-cell markers. That work adds: Synthesis of TCR beta cDNA relied on 5'RACE template switching carrying UMIs. There were seven HCMV-seropositive donors and one seronegative donor among the eight sequenced. In a group of 5 or 6 donors, dominant NKG2C+ clonotypes represented 1.0-7.0% of CD8+ T cells. What remained unclear was the HCMV specificity of expanded NKG2C+ T cell clones.

This chain uses TRBV7-2 with TRBJ2-5; 11 positions agree with TRBD2. This TCR was recovered from a man aged 45-65 years who received an inactivated influenza vaccine. The sequences come from CD4+ T cells sorted from PBMCs, collected about 12 days after vaccination. The CDR3, as DNA: TGTGCCAGCAGCTTAGTAGCGGGAGGGAATCGAGAGACCCAGTACTTC. It codes for CASSLVAGGNRETQYF.